Listed below are T cell receptor beta chains from one sample, sequenced in a study of post-analysis software for immune sequencing data. One entry per CDR3 protein results from TCRdb running MiXCR on the PCR reads. The data contain roughly 700,000 distinct CDR3 sequences, 25% to 30% of them singletons. The source material was blood. Source of these receptors: a girl under 18 with multiple sclerosis. Both conserved end residues are part of each CDR3. Each record gives: D gene, clone size, V gene, J gene, CDR3 DNA, CDR3 protein. The D gene is left open where the match is weak. Expanded clones get a size class; other rows say once, few or many, or leave the size out.

d_call: -; clone_size: few; v_call: TRBV7-9; j_call: TRBJ2-1; cdr3_nt: TGTGCCAGCAGCTTTTCCGGACAACCAAACAATGAGCAGTTCTTC; cdr3_aa: CASSFSGQPNNEQFF
d_call: TRBD1; clone_size: -; v_call: TRBV20-1; j_call: TRBJ1-2; cdr3_nt: TGCAGTGCTCCCCAAGGGGGCGCAAACTATGGCTACACCTTC; cdr3_aa: CSAPQGGANYGYTF
d_call: TRBD1; clone_size: -; v_call: TRBV10-3; j_call: TRBJ2-7; cdr3_nt: TGTGCCATCATCGGACAGGGGGACCACGAGCAGTACTTC; cdr3_aa: CAIIGQGDHEQYF
d_call: TRBD2; clone_size: -; v_call: TRBV7-9; j_call: TRBJ2-7; cdr3_nt: TGTGCCAGCAGCCAACCTAGCGGGCAAGCCTACGAGCAGTACTTC; cdr3_aa: CASSQPSGQAYEQYF
d_call: TRBD2; clone_size: once; v_call: TRBV10-1; j_call: TRBJ2-1; cdr3_nt: TGCGCCAGTAGTAGGTCAGTAGCGGGAGGACAGTTCTTC; cdr3_aa: CASSRSVAGGQFF
d_call: -; clone_size: -; v_call: TRBV7-2; j_call: TRBJ1-5; cdr3_nt: TGTGCCAGCAGCTTAGTGGTCAATAGCAATCAGCCCCAGCATTTT; cdr3_aa: CASSLVVNSNQPQHF
d_call: -; clone_size: -; v_call: TRBV4-1; j_call: TRBJ2-7; cdr3_nt: TGCGCCAGCAGCCAAGTAGGTACCCATGGGGACAATGAGCAGTACTTC; cdr3_aa: CASSQVGTHGDNEQYF
d_call: -; clone_size: -; v_call: TRBV6-6; j_call: TRBJ1-2; cdr3_nt: TGTGCCAGCAGGGGAGGACGGGCGGACTATGGCTACACCTTC; cdr3_aa: CASRGGRADYGYTF
d_call: -; clone_size: few; v_call: TRBV7-9; j_call: TRBJ2-4; cdr3_nt: TGTGCCAGCAGCTTAGTGCGTCAACCCAGCGACATTCAGTACTTC; cdr3_aa: CASSLVRQPSDIQYF
d_call: -; clone_size: -; v_call: TRBV5-1; j_call: TRBJ2-2; cdr3_nt: TGCGCCAGCAGCTTGGCGGCGCAGTCGAACACCGGGGAGCTGTTTTTT; cdr3_aa: CASSLAAQSNTGELFF
d_call: -; clone_size: few; v_call: TRBV9; j_call: TRBJ1-1; cdr3_nt: TGTGCCAGCAGCGTAGTCGGGGAGGGGACTGAAGCTTTCTTT; cdr3_aa: CASSVVGEGTEAFF
d_call: TRBD1; clone_size: -; v_call: TRBV6-1; j_call: TRBJ2-3; cdr3_nt: TGTGCCAGCAGTGAAGTGGACAGGGGAGCCACAGATACGCAGTATTTT; cdr3_aa: CASSEVDRGATDTQYF
d_call: TRBD1; clone_size: -; v_call: TRBV5-1; j_call: TRBJ1-4; cdr3_nt: TGCGCCAGCGGCATACAGGGGGGATCTAATGAAAAACTGTTTTTT; cdr3_aa: CASGIQGGSNEKLFF
d_call: TRBD2; clone_size: many; v_call: TRBV29-1; j_call: TRBJ2-7; cdr3_nt: TGCAGCTACAGGCGGGGGTACGAGCAGTACTTC; cdr3_aa: CSYRRGYEQYF
d_call: TRBD1; clone_size: few; v_call: TRBV15; j_call: TRBJ1-1; cdr3_nt: TGTGCCACCAGATTTGACAACGTTGGGACAGGGTGGACTTTCTTT; cdr3_aa: CATRFDNVGTGWTFF
d_call: -; clone_size: -; v_call: TRBV4-3; j_call: TRBJ2-1; cdr3_nt: TGCGCCAGCAGCCTAACAGATAACTACTACAATGAGCAGTTCTTC; cdr3_aa: CASSLTDNYYNEQFF
d_call: -; clone_size: -; v_call: TRBV11-1; j_call: TRBJ1-5; cdr3_nt: TGTGCCAGCGCCTTCTCGAGCAATCAGCCCCAGCATTTT; cdr3_aa: CASAFSSNQPQHF